These T cell receptor beta chains were read from a single sample in a study of shared T cell receptors in the human thymus. Libraries were prepared by immunoSEQ multiplex PCR; TCRdb keeps only in-frame clonotypes and omits some of them. The repertoire holds approximately 400,000 clones, with 95% as singletons. The specimen sequenced was thymocytes. The receptor source for this set is a human donor. Each CDR3 is given with its conserved first and last residue. Each record gives: V gene, J gene, D gene, CDR3 protein. A D gene is named only where the DNA matches it firmly.

>TRBV9|TRBJ1-5|TRBD1
CASSGFWTGPNSNQPQHF
>TRBV6-4|TRBJ2-1|NA
CASSERGPGDNEQFF
>TRBV2|TRBJ2-1|TRBD2
CAPIPSGAYNEQFF
>TRBV28|NA|NA
CASSLYYEQYF
>TRBV28|TRBJ1-2|NA
CASSLFGRWIPNYGYTF
>TRBV2|TRBJ2-3|NA
CASSAAEVSRLTSTDTQYF
>TRBV6-4|TRBJ1-2|NA
CASSDSGRGYGYTF
>TRBV6-5|TRBJ1-5|NA
CASDRGPGQPQHF
>TRBV4-3|TRBJ1-2|TRBD1
CASSPIGQGAKYYGYTF
>TRBV6-5|TRBJ2-7|NA
CASSLSSARPYEQYF
>TRBV28|TRBJ1-4|NA
CASSLRPMNEKLFF
>TRBV6-5|TRBJ1-4|NA
CASSYRGWGNEKLFF
>TRBV4-3|TRBJ2-3|TRBD2
CASSQDLAGAADTQYF
>TRBV13|TRBJ2-2|TRBD2
CASSFSASGRAISGTGELFF
>TRBV6-5|TRBJ1-2|NA
CASSYSEHGNYGYTF
>TRBV7-3|TRBJ2-5|TRBD2
CASSLFSGTHEETQYF
>TRBV29-1|TRBJ2-7|TRBD1
CSIYPGTGRYEQYF
>TRBV19|TRBJ2-1|TRBD1
CASSIGQGYNEQFF
>TRBV12-5|TRBJ2-7|TRBD1
CASGFQYPRDRFSYEQYF
>TRBV7-9|TRBJ2-5|TRBD1
CASSSPGAGGQETQYF
>TRBV19|TRBJ2-7|NA
CASQAGQHSYEQYF
>TRBV11-1|TRBJ2-7|NA
CASSPPLQGIKAYEQYF
>TRBV28|TRBJ1-5|NA
CASSPPAAFSNQPQHF
>TRBV28|TRBJ2-7|TRBD1
CASSWARRGTGGYYEQYF
>TRBV28|TRBJ2-1|TRBD2
CASSPLRREGNLNEQFF
>TRBV5-6|TRBJ2-7|TRBD1
CASSRQGARFEQYF
>TRBV4-2|TRBJ2-7|NA
CASSPRGDGSYEQYF